This is a list of T cell receptor beta chains from one sample in a study of cytomegalovirus exposure and HLA in healthy donors. Some clones are missing from TCRdb's copy, which holds only in-frame ones; the method was immunoSEQ multiplex PCR. The sample contains more than 95,000 clones, 70% to 80% of which appear only once. The sequenced material came from PBMCs. The receptors were sampled from a man aged 25-45 years in good health and CMV-seropositive. Each CDR3 is given with its conserved first and last residue. D genes are given only for firm matches. A row's size may be missing; if present it is once, few, many or a size class.

clone_size	d_call	v_call	j_call	cdr3_nt	cdr3_aa
-	-	TRBV4-2	TRBJ1-5	TGTGCCAGCAGCCAAGCCGGACAGAATCAGCCCCAGCATTTT	CASSQAGQNQPQHF
-	-	TRBV4-3	TRBJ1-5	TGCGCCAGCAGCCATAGTCAGGGGAATCAGCCCCAGCATTTT	CASSHSQGNQPQHF
-	TRBD2	TRBV4-3	TRBJ2-1	TGCGCCAGCAGCCAAGATCCGACTAGCGGGGCCTACAATGAGCAGTTCTTC	CASSQDPTSGAYNEQFF
once	TRBD2	TRBV7-8	TRBJ2-7	TGTGCCAGCAGCCCCTCGACTAGCGGGAGAACCTACGAGCAGTACTTC	CASSPSTSGRTYEQYF
-	-	TRBV6-5	TRBJ1-5	TGTGCCAGCAGTTCAGGGGATTGGGGTCAGCCCCAGCATTTT	CASSSGDWGQPQHF
-	-	TRBV2	TRBJ1-1	TGTGCCAGCAGTGAGATTGGGCAGGGGCCCCCTGAAGCTTTCTTT	CASSEIGQGPPEAFF
-	TRBD1	TRBV5-1	TRBJ1-5	TGCGCCAGCCGAGCCGGGACAGGGGATCAGCCCCAGCATTTT	CASRAGTGDQPQHF
-	TRBD1	TRBV5-1	TRBJ1-6	TGCGCCAGCAGCTTAGCCGGGACAGCCGTATCACCCCTCCACTTT	CASSLAGTAVSPLHF
-	-	TRBV11-2	TRBJ2-7	TGTGCCAGCAGCGGAAAGAGCGGCAGCGAGCAGTACTTC	CASSGKSGSEQYF
-	TRBD2	TRBV12-5	TRBJ2-2	TGTGCTAGTGGTTTTTCACTAGCGGGGGGGCTGGACACCGGGGAGCTGTTTTTT	CASGFSLAGGLDTGELFF
-	-	TRBV19	TRBJ2-7	TGTGCCAGCGCGAAGGAGGGCCGGTACGAGCAGTACTTC	CASAKEGRYEQYF
-	TRBD1	TRBV27	TRBJ2-5	TGTGCCAGCAGTAGGGGGCGCGGAGAGACCCAGTACTTC	CASSRGRGETQYF
-	TRBD1	TRBV19	TRBJ2-2	TGTGCCAGTAGTTGGGACAGGGCCACCGGGGAGCTGTTTTTT	CASSWDRATGELFF
-	-	TRBV6-6	TRBJ1-5	TGTGCCAGCACCCAACGGGTGCGGCCGAATCAGCCCCAGCATTTT	CASTQRVRPNQPQHF
-	-	TRBV4-1	TRBJ1-2	TGCGCCAGCAGCCAAGGGGACATTCGAGGGGACTATGGCTACACCTTC	CASSQGDIRGDYGYTF
-	-	TRBV6-6	TRBJ2-7	TGTGCCAGCAACATACAGGGTCATGGGCAGTACTTC	CASNIQGHGQYF
-	-	TRBV19	TRBJ1-1	TGTGCCACCTTGGAGGGGAGCACTGAAGCTTTCTTT	CATLEGSTEAFF
-	-	TRBV4-2	TRBJ2-7	TGTGCCAGCAGCCGGCAGACTAGTTTCGTGTACGAGCAGTACTTC	CASSRQTSFVYEQYF
-	TRBD2	TRBV12-5	TRBJ2-1	TGTGCTAGTGGTTTGGTACTCGGACTAGCGAGCAATGAGCAGTTCTTC	CASGLVLGLASNEQFF
-	TRBD1	TRBV27	TRBJ2-7	TGTGCCAGCAGCACCCACCCGGGACAGGGGGTCTACGAGCAGTACTTC	CASSTHPGQGVYEQYF
-	TRBD2	TRBV7-4	TRBJ2-7	TGTGCCAGCAGCAAGGGACTAGCGGGGGGTGAGAGCTCCTACGAGCAGTACTTC	CASSKGLAGGESSYEQYF
-	TRBD2	TRBV27	TRBJ2-7	TGTGCCAGCAGTGTTGGACTAGCGGGTTACCCCTACGAGCAGTACTTC	CASSVGLAGYPYEQYF
-	-	TRBV2	TRBJ2-5	TGTGCCAGCATCTTAGGGAGCGACACGGGGACCCAGTACTTC	CASILGSDTGTQYF
-	TRBD2	TRBV2	TRBJ2-7	TGTGCCAGCAGGGCGAGCGGGGGGTTAGTTTACGAGCAGTACTTC	CASRASGGLVYEQYF
-	TRBD1	TRBV5-1	TRBJ2-5	TGCGCCAGCAGCTGGATCCCCGGACAGGGGGAGACCCAGTACTTC	CASSWIPGQGETQYF
-	-	TRBV11-3	TRBJ1-1	TGTGCCAGCAGCCTCAGGGGAACCCCGGACACTGAAGCTTTCTTT	CASSLRGTPDTEAFF
-	TRBD1	TRBV10-3	TRBJ1-1	TGTGCCACCCGGACAGGGTTGAACACTGAAGCTTTCTTT	CATRTGLNTEAFF
-	-	TRBV7-2	TRBJ2-5	TGTGCCAGCAGCTTAAAACCAGGGGCTGAGACCCAGTACTTC	CASSLKPGAETQYF